This T cell receptor beta chain was sequenced in a study of T cells after yellow fever vaccination. TCR cDNA was made by 5'RACE template switching, adding a universal primer site and UMIs. TCRdb reanalysed the 5' RACE reads using MiXCR and keeps one entry per CDR3 protein. The sample has about 550,000 distinct CDR3 sequences, about a fifth seen once. There are a few counts of this clonotype. Antigen unknown. The germline V gene has CDR1 GTSNPN and CDR2 SVGIG (reference sequence). This CDR3 region has 15 residues. Study-level points and caveats: Of the clonotypes, a small share occurred in both CD4 and CD8 compartments. Reappearance after the booster was seen for most primary-vaccination clones, at approximately 97% CD4 and 80% to 90% CD8. Abundant clonotypes from the bulk population could get into FACS-sorted repertoires as contaminants.

This chain links TRBV30 with TRBJ1-6, with D tentatively TRBD1 (5 bases). The clonotype was recovered from a man younger than 45 who received the YFV17D yellow fever vaccine. This material consisted of PBMCs, taken 15 days after the yellow fever booster vaccination. CDR3 sequence reads: CAGRRGVSYNSPLHF. The CDR3 nucleotides are TGTGCTGGGAGGAGAGGGGTCTCCTATAATTCACCCCTCCACTTT.